Listed below are T cell receptor beta chains from one sample, sequenced in a study of post-analysis software for immune sequencing data. TCRdb reprocessed the PCR reads via MiXCR and lists one record per CDR3 protein. The sample records approximately 440,000 distinct CDR3 sequences, 45% being singletons. The sequencing input was blood. The receptors shown here come from a girl between 10 and 17 years old with multiple sclerosis. Both conserved end residues are trimmed from each CDR3. The order of the fields is V gene, CDR3 length, CDR3 protein.

TRBV12-3/TRBV12-4 12 ASSLSGENTEAF
TRBV20-1 14 SARDRGQRFYNEQF
TRBV7-9 12 ASSPYRGSETQY
TRBV12-3/TRBV12-4 16 ASSLDRSGTVLNYGYT
TRBV12-3/TRBV12-4 12 ASSQGSPLYEQY
TRBV28 13 ASFPFTGGLKTQY
TRBV10-3 13 AISDTGGRSIEQF
TRBV7-7 14 ASSLAESSSYNEQF
TRBV20-1 13 SAEGGQASPYGQY
TRBV19 12 ASSTEGSSYEQY
TRBV9 13 ASSTDRGSTDTQY
TRBV7-2 9 ASSLMGEQY
TRBV7-9 10 ASRGISYEQY
TRBV7-9 11 ASSEGLLDTQY
TRBV4-1 13 ASSPTDRAYNEQF
TRBV5-1 14 ASSRTGRELRETQY